This entry lists 5 T cell receptor beta chains sequenced from one sample in a study of regulatory T cells in long-lasting Graves disease (dated by TCRdb to the early 2020s). The time point tag for this specimen amounts to: newly diagnosed GD, antithyroid drugs for less than 3 months. For both TCR sequencing and RNA sequencing, RNA was extracted from PBMCs in TRIzol. The protocol used for the library was multiplex PCR. The data were produced on an Illumina HiSeq 4000. iRepertoire HTBI primers and Arm-PCR amplification of CDR3 regions were used to construct TCR beta libraries. TCRdb trimmed public reads at Q25 via fastp, called clones via MiXCR and kept in-frame beta chains. Rows are unified per CDR3 protein, each entry keeping the most common DNA and genes. Within this sample are 350,000 to 500,000 distinct CDR3 sequences, with 14% of them counted one time only. The top ten clones comprise approximately 15% of the sample.

This same sample was also part of a study on T cells in Graves' hyperthyroidism and ophthalmopathy.

The material was peripheral blood mononuclear cells (PBMCs), obtained at new diagnosis, from a patient treated with antithyroid drugs. The receptors shown here come from a woman between 50 and 59 years old with Graves disease. Donor details come from another sample of the same person, matched by shared clones.

This clonotype was observed many times. The V and J genes are TRBV28 and TRBJ1-1; no reliable D call. V lost 6 bases and J 1 base, leaving 3 bases between the germline ends. In germline, CDR1 is MDHEN, CDR2 SYDVKM. There are 11 residues in the CDR3. The CDR3 reads CASSKNTEAFF. DNA of the CDR3: TGTGCCAGCAGCAAGAACACTGAAGCTTTCTTT.

This chain uses TRBV11-2 with TRBJ2-1; 16 nucleotides agree with TRBD2. Germline loops: CDR1 SGHAT, CDR2 FQNNGV. CDR3 size: 16 residues. Trimming cost V 4 bases and J 9 bases; bases outside gene matches: 6. As DNA, the CDR3 is TGTGCCAGCAGCTCAGGGACTAGCGGGGGGGTGAGTGAGCAGTTCTTC. Its protein product is CASSSGTSGGVSEQFF.

This clonotype has just a few counts. V gene TRBV7-6 combines with J gene TRBJ2-7; TRBD2 might be the D (6 bases). Germline V gene lookup returns CDR1 SGHVS and CDR2 FNYEAQ. The germline V and J ends were trimmed by 4 bases and 4 bases, with 14 bases remaining between them. The length of the CDR3 is 14 residues. CDR3 DNA sequence: TGTGCCAGCAGCTCCCTAAAAGGAGGGTACGAGCAGTACTTC. Protein: CASSSLKGGYEQYF.

This clonotype was observed many times. V is TRBV12-3 or TRBV12-4 and J is TRBJ2-2; TRBD2 matches at 7 bases. V shed 1 base, J shed 4 bases, and the junction held 6 bases outside the gene matches. CDR3 length equals 16 residues. The CDR3 sequence: CASSLGLAVVTGELFF. CDR3 nucleotide sequence: TGTGCCAGCAGTTTAGGGCTAGCGGTTGTCACCGGGGAGCTGTTTTTT.

This clonotype was counted at least ten times. J is TRBJ2-1 and V is TRBV12-3 or TRBV12-4; D not resolved. This CDR3 comprises 13 residues. Trimming took 6 bases from V and 0 from J, leaving 6 bases between them. The CDR3 bases are TGTGCCAGCAGGCCTAGCTCCTACAATGAGCAGTTCTTC. This encodes CASRPSSYNEQFF.